These 9 T cell receptor beta chains were sequenced from one sample in a study of shared clonotypes between healthy human individuals. The table came from immunoSEQ multiplex PCR; TCRdb's copy has only in-frame clones and leaves some out. This table has about 670,000 clones, approximately 75% appearing once. Sequencing was done on a sample of memory CD4+ T cells sorted from blood. This sample's subset: CD45RA-negative fraction. Receptor source: a woman aged 25 to 45 in good health.

This clone was seen many times. Other nucleotide sequences from this sample produce the same CDR3. The rearrangement uses TRBV4-2 and TRBJ2-2; the match to TRBD1 covers 7 bases. This CDR3 has 15 amino acids. The V segment lost 1 base and the J segment 3 bases; nucleotides outside the gene matches: 2. Looked up from germline, CDR1 is LGHNA and CDR2 is YNFKEQ. CDR3 sequence reads: CASSQGDRDTGELFF. CDR3 bases: TGTGCCAGCAGCCAAGGGGACAGAGACACCGGGGAGCTGTTTTTT.

The genes are TRBV5-6 and TRBJ1-3; D remains unclear. Trimming pared 2 bases from V and 0 bases from J, leaving 9 bases between. The CDR3 runs 15 residues. Germline V lookup: CDR1 SGHDT, CDR2 YYEEEE. CDR3 amino acids: CASSLPPNSGNTIYF. DNA of the CDR3: TGTGCCAGCAGCTTACCACCCAACTCTGGAAACACCATATATTTT.

The sample holds a few counts of this clone. The chain combines TRBV10-3 with TRBJ2-5; D is uncertain. The length of the CDR3 is 14 residues. V was pared by 2 bases and J by 0 bases, with 7 bases between. In germline, CDR1 is ENHRY, CDR2 SYGVKD. CDR3 in amino acids: CAISELVNQETQYF. The CDR3 nucleotides read TGTGCCATCAGTGAGCTGGTGAACCAAGAGACCCAGTACTTC.

The rearrangement uses TRBV18 and TRBJ2-6; D perhaps matches TRBD1 (6 bases). The germline CDR1 and CDR2 sequences are KGHSH and LQKENI. CDR3 length equals 15 residues. V lost 1 base to trimming and J lost 4 bases, with 8 bases between them. In DNA form, the CDR3 reads TGTGCCAGCTCACCACGGGGGCAGGGGGCCAACGTCCTGACTTTC. Translating gives CASSPRGQGANVLTF.

The chain couples TRBV18 to TRBJ2-7, with TRBD1 identical over 8 bases. The V segment lost 6 bases and the J segment 1 base; nucleotides outside the gene matches: 5. Germline V gene data show CDR1 as KGHSH and CDR2 as LQKENI. The CDR3 covers 14 residues. The DNA of the CDR3 is TGTGCCAGCTCTTCTGGACAGGGTTCCTACGAGCAGTACTTC. It yields the protein CASSSGQGSYEQYF.

A few counts support this clone. The rearrangement joins TRBV25-1 to TRBJ2-2; tentatively, D is TRBD2 (5 bases). This CDR3 is built from 14 residues. V lost 5 bases and J 3 bases, leaving 10 bases between the germline ends. Germline V gene data show CDR1 as MGHDK and CDR2 as SYGVNS. CDR3 in DNA: TGTGCCAGCAGTCGGGTCGGGGACACCGGGGAGCTGTTTTTT. As protein: CASSRVGDTGELFF.

V and J are TRBV11-2 and TRBJ2-3; tentatively, D is TRBD1 (6 bases). The CDR3 is 15 residues long. Germline CDR1 is SGHAT and CDR2 is FQNNGV. Trimming took 5 bases from V and 1 from J, leaving 13 bases between them. CDR3 residues: CASSLVRGGTDTQYF. In DNA, the CDR3 is TGTGCCAGCAGCCTCGTCAGGGGCGGCACAGATACGCAGTATTTT.

The chain recombines TRBV7-3 with TRBJ2-2; D possibly corresponds to TRBD1 (6 bases). The CDR3 length is 15 residues. V was pared by 5 bases and J by 0 bases, with 10 bases between. Germline CDR1 is SGHTA and CDR2 is FQGTGA. CDR3 region: CASSAQGTNTGELFF. For the CDR3, the DNA is TGTGCCAGCAGCGCACAGGGAACGAACACCGGGGAGCTGTTTTTT.

The rearrangement links TRBV5-4 to TRBJ2-7; 9 bases align to TRBD1. CDR3 length: 14 amino acids. CDR1 SGHNT and CDR2 YYREEE come from the germline V gene (reference sequence). J was trimmed by 6 bases and V by 2 bases; bases with no gene match: 6. CDR3 bases: TGTGCCAGCAGCTTCGGACAGGGGTACCGCGAGCAGTACTTC. As protein: CASSFGQGYREQYF.